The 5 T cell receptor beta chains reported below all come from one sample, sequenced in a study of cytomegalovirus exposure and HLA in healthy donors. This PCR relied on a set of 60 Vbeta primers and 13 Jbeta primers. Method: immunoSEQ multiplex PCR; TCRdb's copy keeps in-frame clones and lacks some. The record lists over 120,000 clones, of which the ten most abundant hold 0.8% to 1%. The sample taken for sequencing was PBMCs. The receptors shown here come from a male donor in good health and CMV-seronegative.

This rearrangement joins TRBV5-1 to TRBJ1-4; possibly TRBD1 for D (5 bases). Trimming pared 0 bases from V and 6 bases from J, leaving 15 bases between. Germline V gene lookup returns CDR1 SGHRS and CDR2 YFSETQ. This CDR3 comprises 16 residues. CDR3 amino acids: CASSLAQGRGDEKLFF. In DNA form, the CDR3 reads TGCGCCAGCAGCTTGGCTCAGGGTCGGGGGGATGAAAAACTGTTTTTT.

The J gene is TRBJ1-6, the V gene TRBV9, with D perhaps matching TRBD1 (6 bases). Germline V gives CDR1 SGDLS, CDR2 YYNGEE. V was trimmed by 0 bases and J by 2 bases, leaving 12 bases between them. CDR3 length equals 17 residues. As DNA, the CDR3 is TGTGCCAGCAGCGTAGCCCCTGGACAGACCTATAATTCACCCCTCCACTTT. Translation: CASSVAPGQTYNSPLHF.

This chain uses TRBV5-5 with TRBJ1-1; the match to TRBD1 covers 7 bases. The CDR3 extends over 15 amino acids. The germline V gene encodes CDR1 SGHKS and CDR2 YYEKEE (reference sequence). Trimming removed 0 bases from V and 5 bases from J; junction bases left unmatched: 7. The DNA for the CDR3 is TGTGCCAGCAGCTTGGAAACCAGGGGGGAGACTGAAGCTTTCTTT. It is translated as CASSLETRGETEAFF. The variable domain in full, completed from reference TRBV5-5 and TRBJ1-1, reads DAGVTQSPTHLIKTRGQQVTLRCSPISGHKSVSWYQQVLGQGPQFIFQYYEKEERGRGNFPDRFSARQFPNYSSELNVNALLLGDSALYLCASSLETRGETEAFFGQGTRLTVV.

The CDR3, as DNA: TGCGCCAGCAGCCAAGATCGAGGGCGGGGGGCTTACGAGCAGTACTTC. It translates to CASSQDRGRGAYEQYF. The chain employs TRBV4-3 and TRBJ2-5, with 8 bases fitting TRBD2. The J call is doubtful: the DNA matches TRBJ2-7 better. CDR3 length: 16 residues. Germline V gene sequence: CDR1 LGHNA, CDR2 YSLEER.

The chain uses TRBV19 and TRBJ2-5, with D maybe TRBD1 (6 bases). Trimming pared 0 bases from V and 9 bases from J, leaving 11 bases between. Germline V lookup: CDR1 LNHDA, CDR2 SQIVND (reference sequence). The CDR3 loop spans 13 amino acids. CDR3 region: CASSIEGTTAQYF. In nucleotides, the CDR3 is TGTGCCAGTAGTATAGAGGGGACAACTGCCCAGTACTTC.